Detailed here is one TCR beta chain. The data originate from a study of cytomegalovirus exposure and HLA in healthy donors. Profiled with immunoSEQ multiplex PCR; TCRdb holds only in-frame clones, not every one. The sample shows some 170,000 clones, around nine tenths of them seen only once. Per the germline V gene, CDR1 is SGHTA and CDR2 is FQGNSA. V was shortened by 3 bases and J by 4 bases, with 7 bases between the two germline ends. This CDR3 is built from 12 residues. The chain is built from TRBV7-2 and TRBJ2-7, with D perhaps matching TRBD1 (5 bases). What was sequenced was PBMCs. The sequence derives from a woman aged 18-30 years in good health and CMV-seropositive. The CDR3 loop reads CASSLDKYEQYF. Here the CDR3 DNA reads TGTGCCAGCAGCTTGGACAAGTACGAGCAGTACTTC.